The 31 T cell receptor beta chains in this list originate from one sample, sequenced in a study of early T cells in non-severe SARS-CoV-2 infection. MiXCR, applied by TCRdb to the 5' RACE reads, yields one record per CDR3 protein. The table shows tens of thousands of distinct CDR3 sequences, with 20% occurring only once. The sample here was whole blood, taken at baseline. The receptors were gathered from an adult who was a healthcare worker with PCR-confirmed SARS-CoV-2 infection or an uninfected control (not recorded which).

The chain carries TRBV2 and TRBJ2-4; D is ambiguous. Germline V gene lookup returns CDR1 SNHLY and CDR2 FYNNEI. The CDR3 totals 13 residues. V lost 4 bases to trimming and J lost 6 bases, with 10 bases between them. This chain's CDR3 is CASSGHTINIQYF. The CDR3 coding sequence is TGTGCCAGCAGTGGCCACACCATAAACATTCAGTACTTC.

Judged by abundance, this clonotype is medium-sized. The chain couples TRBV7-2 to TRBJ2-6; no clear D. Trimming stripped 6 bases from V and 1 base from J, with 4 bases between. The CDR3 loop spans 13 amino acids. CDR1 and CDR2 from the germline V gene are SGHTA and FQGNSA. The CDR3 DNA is TGTGCCAGCAGGGAGTCTGGGGCCAACGTCCTGACTTTC. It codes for CASRESGANVLTF.

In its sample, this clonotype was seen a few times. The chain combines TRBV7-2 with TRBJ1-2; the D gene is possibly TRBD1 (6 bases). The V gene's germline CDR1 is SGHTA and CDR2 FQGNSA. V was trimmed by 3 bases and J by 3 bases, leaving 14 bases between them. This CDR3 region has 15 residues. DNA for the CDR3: TGTGCCAGCAGCTTCCGGACGGGGGCTGACTATGGCTACACCTTC. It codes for CASSFRTGADYGYTF. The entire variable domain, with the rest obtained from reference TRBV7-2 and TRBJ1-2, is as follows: GAGVSQSPSNKVTEKGKDVELRCDPISGHTALYWYRQSLGQGLEFLIYFQGNSAPDKSGLPSDRFSAERTGGSVSTLTIQRTQQEDSAVYLCASSFRTGADYGYTFGSGTRLTVV.

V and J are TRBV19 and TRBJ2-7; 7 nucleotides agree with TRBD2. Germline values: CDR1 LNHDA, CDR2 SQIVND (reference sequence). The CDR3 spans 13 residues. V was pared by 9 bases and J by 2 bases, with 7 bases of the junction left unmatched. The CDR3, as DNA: TGTGCCAGCCGGGGGGTCCCTACCTACGAGCAGTACTTC. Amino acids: CASRGVPTYEQYF.

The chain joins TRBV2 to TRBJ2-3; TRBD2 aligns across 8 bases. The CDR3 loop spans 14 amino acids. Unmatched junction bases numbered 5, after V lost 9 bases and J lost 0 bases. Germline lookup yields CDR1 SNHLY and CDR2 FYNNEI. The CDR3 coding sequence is TGTGCCAGGGATAGCGGGGTCAGCACAGATACGCAGTATTTT. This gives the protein CARDSGVSTDTQYF.

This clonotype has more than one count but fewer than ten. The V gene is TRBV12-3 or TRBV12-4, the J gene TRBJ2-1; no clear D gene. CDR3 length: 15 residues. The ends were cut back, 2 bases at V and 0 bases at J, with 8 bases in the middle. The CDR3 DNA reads TGTGCCAGCAGTTTATCTATGAGCTCCTACAATGAGCAGTTCTTC. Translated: CASSLSMSSYNEQFF.

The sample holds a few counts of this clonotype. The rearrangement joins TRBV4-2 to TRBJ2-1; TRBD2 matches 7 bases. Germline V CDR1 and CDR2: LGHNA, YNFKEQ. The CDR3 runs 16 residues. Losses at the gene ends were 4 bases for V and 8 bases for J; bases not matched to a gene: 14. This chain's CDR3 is CASSPTEAGLSDEQFF. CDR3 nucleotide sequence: TGTGCCAGCAGCCCGACGGAAGCGGGGCTTTCAGATGAGCAGTTCTTC.

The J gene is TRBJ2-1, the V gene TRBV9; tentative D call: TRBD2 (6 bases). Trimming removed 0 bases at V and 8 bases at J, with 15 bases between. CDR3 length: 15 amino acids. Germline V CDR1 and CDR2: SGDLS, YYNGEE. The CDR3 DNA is TGTGCCAGCAGCGTAGCTGACGGGGGTTTGTATGAGCAGTTCTTC. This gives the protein CASSVADGGLYEQFF.

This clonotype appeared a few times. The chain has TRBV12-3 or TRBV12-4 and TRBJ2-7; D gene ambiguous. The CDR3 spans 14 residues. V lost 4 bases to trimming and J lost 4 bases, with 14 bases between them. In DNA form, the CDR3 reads TGTGCCAGCAGTTCCTGGTTGGCCGAGTACGAGCAGTACTTC. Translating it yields CASSSWLAEYEQYF.

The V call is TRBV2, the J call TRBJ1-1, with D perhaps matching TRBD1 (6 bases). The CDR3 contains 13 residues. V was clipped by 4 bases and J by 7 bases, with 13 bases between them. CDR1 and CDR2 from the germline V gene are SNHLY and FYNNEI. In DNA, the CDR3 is TGTGCCAGCAGTGCCCACAGGGAGAATGAAGCTTTCTTT. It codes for CASSAHRENEAFF. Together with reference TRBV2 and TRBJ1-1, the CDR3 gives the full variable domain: EPEVTQTPSHQVTQMGQEVILRCVPISNHLYFYWYRQILGQKVEFLVSFYNNEISEKSEIFDDQFSVERPDGSNFTLKIRSTKLEDSAMYFCASSAHRENEAFFGQGTRLTVV.

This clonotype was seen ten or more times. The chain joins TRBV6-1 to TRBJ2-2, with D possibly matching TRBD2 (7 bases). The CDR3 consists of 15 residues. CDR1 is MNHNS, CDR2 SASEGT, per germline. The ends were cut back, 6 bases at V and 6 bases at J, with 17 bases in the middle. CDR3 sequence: CASRAGEGGAGELFF. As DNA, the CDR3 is TGTGCCAGCAGGGCAGGGGAGGGAGGCGCCGGGGAGCTGTTTTTT.

CDR3: CASSLQGGNTGELFF. As DNA, the CDR3 is TGTGCCAGCAGCTTACAAGGGGGGAACACCGGGGAGCTGTTTTTT. The chain carries TRBV7-7 and TRBJ2-2; possibly TRBD1 for D (6 bases). The V gene lost 2 bases and the J gene lost 1 base, with 8 bases spanning the gap. This CDR3 region has 15 residues. Germline loops: CDR1 SSHAT, CDR2 FNYEAQ (reference sequence).

The CDR3 region is CASSPPAGVTYEQYF. The CDR3 region has the DNA TGTGCCAGCAGCCCCCCCGCAGGGGTTACCTACGAGCAGTACTTC. This chain links TRBV7-8 with TRBJ2-7; TRBD1 might be the D (6 bases). The germline V gene encodes CDR1 SGHVS and CDR2 FQNEAQ. V lost 5 bases to trimming and J lost 2 bases, with 16 bases between them. The CDR3 is made up of 15 amino acids. The whole variable domain, remainder taken from reference TRBV7-8 and TRBJ2-7, is GAGVSQSPRYKVAKRGQDVALRCDPISGHVSLFWYQQALGQGPEFLTYFQNEAQLDKSGLPSDRFFAERPEGSVSTLKIQRTQQEDSAVYLCASSPPAGVTYEQYFGPGTRLTVT.

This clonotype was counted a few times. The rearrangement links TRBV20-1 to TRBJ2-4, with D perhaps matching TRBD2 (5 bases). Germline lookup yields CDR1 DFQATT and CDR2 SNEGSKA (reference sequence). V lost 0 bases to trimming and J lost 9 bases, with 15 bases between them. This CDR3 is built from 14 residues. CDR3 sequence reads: CSARDWQIEGIQYF. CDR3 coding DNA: TGCAGTGCTAGAGATTGGCAGATTGAGGGCATTCAGTACTTC.

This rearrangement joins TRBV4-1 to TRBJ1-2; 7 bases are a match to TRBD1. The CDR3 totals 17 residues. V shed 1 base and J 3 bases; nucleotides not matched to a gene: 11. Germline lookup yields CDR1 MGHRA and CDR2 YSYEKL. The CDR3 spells CASSQAGSRGLYYGYTF. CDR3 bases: TGCGCCAGCAGCCAAGCGGGAAGTAGGGGGCTCTACTATGGCTACACCTTC.

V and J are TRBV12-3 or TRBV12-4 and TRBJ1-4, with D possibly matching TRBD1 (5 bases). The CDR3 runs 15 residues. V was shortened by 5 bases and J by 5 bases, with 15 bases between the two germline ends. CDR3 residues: CASSRGVKGNEKLFF. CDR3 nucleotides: TGTGCCAGCAGTCGGGGGGTTAAAGGGAATGAAAAACTGTTTTTT.

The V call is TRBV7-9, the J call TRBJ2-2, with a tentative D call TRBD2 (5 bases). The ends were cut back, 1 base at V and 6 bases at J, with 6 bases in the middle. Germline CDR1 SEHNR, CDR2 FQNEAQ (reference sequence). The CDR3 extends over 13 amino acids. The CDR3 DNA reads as TGTGCCAGCAGCTTAGTTAGCGCCGGGGAGCTGTTTTTT. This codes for CASSLVSAGELFF.

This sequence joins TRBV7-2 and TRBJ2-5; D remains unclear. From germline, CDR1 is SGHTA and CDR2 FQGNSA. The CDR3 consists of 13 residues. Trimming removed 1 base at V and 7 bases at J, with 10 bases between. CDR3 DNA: TGTGCCAGCAGCTTAGGGCCGCAACGGACCCAGTACTTC. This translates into CASSLGPQRTQYF. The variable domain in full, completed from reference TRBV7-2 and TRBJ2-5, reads GAGVSQSPSNKVTEKGKDVELRCDPISGHTALYWYRQSLGQGLEFLIYFQGNSAPDKSGLPSDRFSAERTGGSVSTLTIQRTQQEDSAVYLCASSLGPQRTQYFGPGTRLLVL.

The CDR3 DNA reads as TGCGCCAGCAGCCCAAGGGGACTATCTGAGCAGTTCTTC. Translated: CASSPRGLSEQFF. V gene TRBV4-1 combines with J gene TRBJ2-1, with 7 bases that match TRBD2. V shed 4 bases and J 9 bases; nucleotides not matched to a gene: 6. Germline V gives CDR1 MGHRA, CDR2 YSYEKL. There are 13 residues in the CDR3.

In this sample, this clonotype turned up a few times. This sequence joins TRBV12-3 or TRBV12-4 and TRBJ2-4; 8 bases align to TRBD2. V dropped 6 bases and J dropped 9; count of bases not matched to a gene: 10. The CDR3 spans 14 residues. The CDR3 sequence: CASSLSGAGGIQYF. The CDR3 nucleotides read TGTGCCAGCAGCCTTAGCGGGGCCGGGGGCATTCAGTACTTC.

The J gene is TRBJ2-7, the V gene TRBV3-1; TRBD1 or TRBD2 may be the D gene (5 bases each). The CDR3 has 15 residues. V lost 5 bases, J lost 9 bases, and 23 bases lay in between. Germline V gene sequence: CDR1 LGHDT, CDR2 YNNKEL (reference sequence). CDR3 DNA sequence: TGTGCCAGCAGCTCCGTTTCGGCGAGGTCGAGGGGGCAGTACTTC. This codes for CASSSVSARSRGQYF.

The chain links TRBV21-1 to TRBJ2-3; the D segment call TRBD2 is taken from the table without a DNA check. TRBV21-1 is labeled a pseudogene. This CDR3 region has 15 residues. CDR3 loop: CASNVTSRVTDTQYF. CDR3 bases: TGTGCCAGCAACGTAACTAGCAGGGTTACAGATACGCAGTATTTT.

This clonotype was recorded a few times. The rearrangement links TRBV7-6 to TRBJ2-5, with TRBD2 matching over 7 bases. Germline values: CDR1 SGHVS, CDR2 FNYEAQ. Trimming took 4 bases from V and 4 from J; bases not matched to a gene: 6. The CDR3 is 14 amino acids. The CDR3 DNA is TGTGCCAGCAGCTACAGCGGGACGGGAGAGACCCAGTACTTC. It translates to CASSYSGTGETQYF.

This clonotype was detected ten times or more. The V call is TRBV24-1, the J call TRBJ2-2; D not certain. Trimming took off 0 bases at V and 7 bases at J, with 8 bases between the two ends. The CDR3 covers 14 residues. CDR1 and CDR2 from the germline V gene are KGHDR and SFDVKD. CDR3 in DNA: TGTGCCACCAGTGATTTGACGGGCGACGGGGAGCTGTTTTTT. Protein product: CATSDLTGDGELFF.

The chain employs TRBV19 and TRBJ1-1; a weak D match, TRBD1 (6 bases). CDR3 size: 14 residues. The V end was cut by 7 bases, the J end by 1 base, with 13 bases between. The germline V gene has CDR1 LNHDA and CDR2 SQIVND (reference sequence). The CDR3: CASTDSSWNTEAFF. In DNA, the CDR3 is TGTGCCAGTACGGACAGTTCCTGGAACACTGAAGCTTTCTTT.

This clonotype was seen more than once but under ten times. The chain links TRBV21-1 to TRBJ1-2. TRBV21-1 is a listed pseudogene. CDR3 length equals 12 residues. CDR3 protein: CASSLEHYGYTF. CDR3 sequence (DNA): TGCGCCAGCAGCCTGGAGCACTATGGCTACACCTTC.

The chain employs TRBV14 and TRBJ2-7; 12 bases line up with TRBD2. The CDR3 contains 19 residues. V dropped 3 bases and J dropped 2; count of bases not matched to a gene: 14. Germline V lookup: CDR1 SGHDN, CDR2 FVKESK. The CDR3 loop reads CASSHTGTSGRGRAYEQYF. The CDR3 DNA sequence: TGTGCCAGCAGCCACACCGGGACTAGCGGGCGGGGAAGAGCCTACGAGCAGTACTTC.

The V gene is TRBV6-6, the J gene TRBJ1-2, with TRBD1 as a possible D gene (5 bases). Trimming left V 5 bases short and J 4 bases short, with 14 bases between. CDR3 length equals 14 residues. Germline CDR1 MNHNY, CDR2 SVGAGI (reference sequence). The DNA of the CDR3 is TGTGCCAGCAGTAGGGACCTTGTAGGCTATGGCTACACCTTC. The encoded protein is CASSRDLVGYGYTF.

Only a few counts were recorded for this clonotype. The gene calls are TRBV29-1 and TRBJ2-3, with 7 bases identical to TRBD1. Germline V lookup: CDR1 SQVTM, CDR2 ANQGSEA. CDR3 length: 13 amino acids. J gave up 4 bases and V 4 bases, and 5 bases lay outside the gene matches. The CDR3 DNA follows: TGCAGCGTTGGACAGGGTCGCCCAGATACGCAGTATTTT. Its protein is CSVGQGRPDTQYF.

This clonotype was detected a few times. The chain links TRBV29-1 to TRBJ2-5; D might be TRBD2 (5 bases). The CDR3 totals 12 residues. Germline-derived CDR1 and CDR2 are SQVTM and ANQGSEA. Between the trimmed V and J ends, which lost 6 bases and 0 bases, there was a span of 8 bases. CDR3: CSVEDYQETQYF. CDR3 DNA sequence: TGCAGCGTGGAGGACTACCAAGAGACCCAGTACTTC.

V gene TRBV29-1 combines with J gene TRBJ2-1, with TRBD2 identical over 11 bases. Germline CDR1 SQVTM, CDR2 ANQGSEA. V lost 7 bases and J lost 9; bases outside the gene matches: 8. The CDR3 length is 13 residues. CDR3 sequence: CSAPSGGRREQFF. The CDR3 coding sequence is TGCAGCGCTCCTAGCGGGGGGCGCCGTGAGCAGTTCTTC.